This is a list of T cell receptor beta chains from one sample in a study of identical twins. Each CDR3 protein is one row after TCRdb ran MiXCR on the 5' RACE reads. In the table there are under 900,000 distinct CDR3 sequences, 9% to 15% of which are singletons. The same specimen was also included in a second study, on yellow fever vaccine responses in identical twins.

Specimen: PBMCs. The receptors were gathered from a woman in her late teens or twenties in good health. Each CDR3 is given with its conserved first and last residue. A D gene is named only where the DNA matches it firmly. A row's size may be missing; if present it is once, few, many or a size class.

size	J	D	V	CDR3	DNA
few	TRBJ2-6	NA	TRBV18	CASSPYDVRTASSGANVLTF	TGTGCCAGCTCACCCTATGATGTCAGGACCGCGAGCTCTGGGGCCAACGTCCTGACTTTC
NA	TRBJ1-2	NA	TRBV20-1	CSARKKTATNYGYTF	TGCAGTGCTAGGAAGAAGACGGCGACGAACTATGGCTACACCTTC
many	TRBJ2-1	TRBD1	TRBV6-6	CASSPVRQGEQFF	TGTGCCAGCAGTCCCGTCAGACAGGGTGAGCAGTTCTTC
few	TRBJ2-3	NA	TRBV19	CASSIPGTATDTQYF	TGTGCCAGTAGTATACCCGGGACCGCCACAGATACGCAGTATTTT
many	TRBJ2-5	NA	TRBV15	CATSRGGSQETQYF	TGTGCCACCAGCAGAGGTGGGTCGCAAGAGACCCAGTACTTC
NA	TRBJ2-5	TRBD1	TRBV29-1	CSGGTGRKETQYF	TGCAGCGGTGGGACAGGACGGAAAGAGACCCAGTACTTC
few	TRBJ2-2	TRBD2	TRBV11-2	CASSYETSGITGELFF	TGTGCCAGCAGCTACGAGACTAGCGGGATCACCGGGGAGCTGTTTTTT
few	TRBJ1-4	NA	TRBV5-1	CASSFTGSALSEKLFF	TGCGCCAGCAGCTTTACGGGAAGTGCTCTGAGTGAAAAACTGTTTTTT
few	TRBJ1-2	NA	TRBV6-5	CASSYTGTGGYGYTF	TGTGCCAGCAGTTACACCGGGACCGGGGGCTATGGCTACACCTTC
many	TRBJ2-3	NA	TRBV4-1	CASSLARGEDTQYF	TGCGCCAGCAGCCTCGCGAGGGGAGAAGATACGCAGTATTTT
few	TRBJ2-1	NA	TRBV19	CASSIIGEYNEQFF	TGTGCCAGTAGTATTATCGGGGAATACAATGAGCAGTTCTTC
few	TRBJ2-7	NA	TRBV11-3	CASSYYLGPLSEQYF	TGTGCCAGCAGCTACTACCTAGGACCCCTCTCCGAGCAGTACTTC
NA	TRBJ2-3	NA	TRBV6-5	CASSYNSDTQYF	TGTGCCAGCAGTTACAACTCAGATACGCAGTATTTT
NA	TRBJ2-7	NA	TRBV20-1	CSAKDFLSGYEQYF	TGCAGTGCCAAGGACTTCTTATCGGGGTACGAGCAGTACTTC
NA	TRBJ2-3	TRBD2	TRBV5-5	CASSLTLAGVISTDTQYF	TGTGCCAGCAGCTTAACCTTAGCGGGAGTTATTAGCACAGATACGCAGTATTTT
NA	TRBJ2-6	NA	TRBV11-2	CASSQLGGLVSGANVLTF	TGTGCCAGCAGCCAGCTTGGGGGGCTGGTCTCTGGGGCCAACGTCCTGACTTTC
few	TRBJ2-2	NA	TRBV10-3	CAISGTPERSYTGELFF	TGTGCCATCAGTGGGACACCGGAGCGGAGTTACACCGGGGAGCTGTTTTTT
few	TRBJ1-6	NA	TRBV7-9	CASSRGPIYNSPLHF	TGTGCCAGCAGCAGAGGGCCCATCTATAATTCACCCCTCCACTTT
few	TRBJ2-6	NA	TRBV27	CASSTEQGPYQPGANVLTF	TGTGCCAGCAGTACGGAACAGGGCCCTTACCAACCTGGGGCCAACGTCCTGACTTTC
NA	TRBJ2-1	TRBD2	TRBV7-9	CATHSPSGLNEQFF	TGTGCCACCCACTCGCCTAGCGGGCTCAATGAGCAGTTCTTC
NA	TRBJ2-2	NA	TRBV15	CATSRGQPNTGELFF	TGTGCCACCAGCAGAGGACAGCCGAACACCGGGGAGCTGTTTTTT
few	TRBJ2-1	TRBD1	TRBV24-1	CATSDHGQASSYNEQFF	TGTGCCACCAGTGACCACGGACAGGCGAGCTCCTACAATGAGCAGTTCTTC
NA	TRBJ2-3	NA	TRBV24-1	CATSEAAVSTDTQYF	TGTGCCACCAGTGAAGCGGCGGTAAGCACAGATACGCAGTATTTT
few	TRBJ1-2	NA	TRBV7-9	CASSLSDSPYYGYTF	TGTGCCAGCAGCTTATCGGACAGTCCTTACTATGGCTACACCTTC
once	TRBJ1-5	TRBD1	TRBV19	CASNTWTGRDQPQHF	TGTGCCAGTAACACCTGGACAGGGCGAGATCAGCCCCAGCATTTT
NA	TRBJ2-1	NA	TRBV5-1	CASSLGDSQFNEQFF	TGCGCCAGCAGCTTGGGAGACAGTCAGTTCAATGAGCAGTTCTTC
many	TRBJ2-3	NA	TRBV3-1	CASSQGLGGTDTQYF	TGTGCCAGCAGCCAAGGACTAGGAGGCACAGATACGCAGTATTTT
once	TRBJ2-1	TRBD1	TRBV18	CASSPGGPPSEQFF	TGTGCCAGCTCCCCAGGGGGCCCGCCGAGTGAGCAGTTCTTC
few	TRBJ2-6	NA	TRBV15	CATSRDMLSGANVLTF	TGTGCCACCAGCAGAGATATGCTATCCGGGGCCAACGTCCTGACTTTC
NA	TRBJ1-5	NA	TRBV27	CASSLGPRRDQPQHF	TGTGCCAGCAGTTTGGGGCCCCGGCGGGATCAGCCCCAGCATTTT
NA	TRBJ2-7	NA	TRBV29-1	CSVGQGLPYEQYF	TGCAGCGTTGGGCAGGGATTACCCTACGAGCAGTACTTC
NA	TRBJ2-7	TRBD1	TRBV11-2	CASSPDRASEQYF	TGTGCCAGCAGCCCCGACAGGGCGAGTGAGCAGTACTTC
many	TRBJ1-4	NA	TRBV14	CASSQQRVGEKLFF	TGTGCCAGCAGCCAACAAAGGGTTGGTGAAAAACTGTTTTTT
NA	TRBJ2-7	TRBD2	TRBV6-2/TRBV6-3	CASSYPSGTLLPYEQYF	TGTGCCAGCAGTTACCCTAGCGGGACGCTACTACCCTACGAGCAGTACTTC
NA	TRBJ2-2	NA	TRBV5-6	CASNSGSTGELFF	TGTGCCAGCAACTCGGGTTCCACCGGGGAGCTGTTTTTT
many	TRBJ2-7	TRBD2	TRBV4-1	CASSLGLAGGYEQYF	TGTGCCAGCAGCTTGGGACTAGCGGGAGGTTACGAGCAGTACTTC
NA	TRBJ2-3	TRBD2	TRBV11-3	CASTAGGTIPDTQYF	TGTGCCAGCACAGCGGGAGGTACTATTCCAGATACGCAGTATTTT